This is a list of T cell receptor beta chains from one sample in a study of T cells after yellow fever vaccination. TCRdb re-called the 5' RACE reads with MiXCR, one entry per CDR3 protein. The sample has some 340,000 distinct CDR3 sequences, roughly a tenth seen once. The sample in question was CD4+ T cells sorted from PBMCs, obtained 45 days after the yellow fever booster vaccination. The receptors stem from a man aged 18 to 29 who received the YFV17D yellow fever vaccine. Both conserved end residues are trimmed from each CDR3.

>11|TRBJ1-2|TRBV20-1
SARSPLGYGYT
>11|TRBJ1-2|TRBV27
ASSLQGNEGYT
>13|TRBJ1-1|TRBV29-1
SVEDPQGMDTEAF
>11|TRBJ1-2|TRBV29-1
SVQQGANYGYT
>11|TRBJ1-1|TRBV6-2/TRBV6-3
ASTPAGNTEAF
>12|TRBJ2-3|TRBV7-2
ASSQRQGGDTQY
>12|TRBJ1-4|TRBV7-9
ASTLGRSNEKLF
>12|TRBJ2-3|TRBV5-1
ASSSWAPQGKQY
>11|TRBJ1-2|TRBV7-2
ASGTPALYGYT
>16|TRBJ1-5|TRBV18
ASSPTTLGGTSNQPQH
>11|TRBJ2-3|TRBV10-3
AMGTSGTDTQY
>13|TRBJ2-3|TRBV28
ASTGTSGGQDTQY
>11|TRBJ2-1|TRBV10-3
AISGSGGNEQF
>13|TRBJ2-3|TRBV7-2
ASSRQAGSTDTQY
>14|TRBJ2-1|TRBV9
ASSPRQGSSYNEQF
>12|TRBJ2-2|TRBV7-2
ASSSGPDTGELF
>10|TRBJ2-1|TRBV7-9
ASSLEGRGGF
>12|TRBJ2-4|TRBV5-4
ASSRGQGEDIQY
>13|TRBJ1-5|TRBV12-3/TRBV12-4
ASSRTGGRNQPQH
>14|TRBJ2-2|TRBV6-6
ASSYSYRGITGELF
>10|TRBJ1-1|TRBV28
ASSPREAGAF
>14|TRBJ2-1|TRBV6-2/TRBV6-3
ASSYSTRGGRDEQF
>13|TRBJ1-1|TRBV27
ASSLGAVGNTEAF
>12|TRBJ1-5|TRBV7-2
ASSLGQGLQPQH
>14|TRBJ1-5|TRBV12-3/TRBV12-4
ASSFRDRLGEQPQH
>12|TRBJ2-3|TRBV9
ASTLGLTTDTQY
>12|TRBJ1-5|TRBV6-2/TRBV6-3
ATKPQGGNQPQH
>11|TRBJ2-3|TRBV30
AWSVLGTDTQY
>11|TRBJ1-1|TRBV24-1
ATRDDQNTEAF
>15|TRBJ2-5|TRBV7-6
ASSRRDGSGGRETQY
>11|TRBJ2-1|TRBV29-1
SGRRSRAHEQF
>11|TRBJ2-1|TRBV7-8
ASTRRLYNEQF
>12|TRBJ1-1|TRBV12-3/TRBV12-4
ASSPGQGMTEAF